This TCR beta chain was found in a study of blood T cells in healthy people across ages. Comment on this clonotype: What it binds is unknown.

The CDR3 spans 17 residues. In germline, CDR1 is MNHNS, CDR2 SASEGT. Trimming left V 2 bases short and J 0 bases short, with 15 bases between. Study outcomes and limitations: Greater diversity and more naive CD4+ cells were seen in long-lived donors than in aged donors.

The authors ran a second PCR of about 7 to 11 cycles using a sample-barcoded 5' primer and a J-beta primer mix. Every molecule of cDNA carried a tag from a template-switch adaptor with 12 random nucleotides. One entry per CDR3 protein results from TCRdb running MiXCR on the 5' RACE reads. The table includes 1.6 million or so distinct CDR3 sequences, 34% detected once. The sequence came from a woman younger than 45 in good health. The specimen sequenced was blood. The gene calls are TRBV6-1 and TRBJ2-3; unclear D gene. The CDR3 DNA reads TGTGCCAGCAGTGAATTGGGTACAATTCGGAGCACAGATACGCAGTATTTT. Encoded protein: CASSELGTIRSTDTQYF.